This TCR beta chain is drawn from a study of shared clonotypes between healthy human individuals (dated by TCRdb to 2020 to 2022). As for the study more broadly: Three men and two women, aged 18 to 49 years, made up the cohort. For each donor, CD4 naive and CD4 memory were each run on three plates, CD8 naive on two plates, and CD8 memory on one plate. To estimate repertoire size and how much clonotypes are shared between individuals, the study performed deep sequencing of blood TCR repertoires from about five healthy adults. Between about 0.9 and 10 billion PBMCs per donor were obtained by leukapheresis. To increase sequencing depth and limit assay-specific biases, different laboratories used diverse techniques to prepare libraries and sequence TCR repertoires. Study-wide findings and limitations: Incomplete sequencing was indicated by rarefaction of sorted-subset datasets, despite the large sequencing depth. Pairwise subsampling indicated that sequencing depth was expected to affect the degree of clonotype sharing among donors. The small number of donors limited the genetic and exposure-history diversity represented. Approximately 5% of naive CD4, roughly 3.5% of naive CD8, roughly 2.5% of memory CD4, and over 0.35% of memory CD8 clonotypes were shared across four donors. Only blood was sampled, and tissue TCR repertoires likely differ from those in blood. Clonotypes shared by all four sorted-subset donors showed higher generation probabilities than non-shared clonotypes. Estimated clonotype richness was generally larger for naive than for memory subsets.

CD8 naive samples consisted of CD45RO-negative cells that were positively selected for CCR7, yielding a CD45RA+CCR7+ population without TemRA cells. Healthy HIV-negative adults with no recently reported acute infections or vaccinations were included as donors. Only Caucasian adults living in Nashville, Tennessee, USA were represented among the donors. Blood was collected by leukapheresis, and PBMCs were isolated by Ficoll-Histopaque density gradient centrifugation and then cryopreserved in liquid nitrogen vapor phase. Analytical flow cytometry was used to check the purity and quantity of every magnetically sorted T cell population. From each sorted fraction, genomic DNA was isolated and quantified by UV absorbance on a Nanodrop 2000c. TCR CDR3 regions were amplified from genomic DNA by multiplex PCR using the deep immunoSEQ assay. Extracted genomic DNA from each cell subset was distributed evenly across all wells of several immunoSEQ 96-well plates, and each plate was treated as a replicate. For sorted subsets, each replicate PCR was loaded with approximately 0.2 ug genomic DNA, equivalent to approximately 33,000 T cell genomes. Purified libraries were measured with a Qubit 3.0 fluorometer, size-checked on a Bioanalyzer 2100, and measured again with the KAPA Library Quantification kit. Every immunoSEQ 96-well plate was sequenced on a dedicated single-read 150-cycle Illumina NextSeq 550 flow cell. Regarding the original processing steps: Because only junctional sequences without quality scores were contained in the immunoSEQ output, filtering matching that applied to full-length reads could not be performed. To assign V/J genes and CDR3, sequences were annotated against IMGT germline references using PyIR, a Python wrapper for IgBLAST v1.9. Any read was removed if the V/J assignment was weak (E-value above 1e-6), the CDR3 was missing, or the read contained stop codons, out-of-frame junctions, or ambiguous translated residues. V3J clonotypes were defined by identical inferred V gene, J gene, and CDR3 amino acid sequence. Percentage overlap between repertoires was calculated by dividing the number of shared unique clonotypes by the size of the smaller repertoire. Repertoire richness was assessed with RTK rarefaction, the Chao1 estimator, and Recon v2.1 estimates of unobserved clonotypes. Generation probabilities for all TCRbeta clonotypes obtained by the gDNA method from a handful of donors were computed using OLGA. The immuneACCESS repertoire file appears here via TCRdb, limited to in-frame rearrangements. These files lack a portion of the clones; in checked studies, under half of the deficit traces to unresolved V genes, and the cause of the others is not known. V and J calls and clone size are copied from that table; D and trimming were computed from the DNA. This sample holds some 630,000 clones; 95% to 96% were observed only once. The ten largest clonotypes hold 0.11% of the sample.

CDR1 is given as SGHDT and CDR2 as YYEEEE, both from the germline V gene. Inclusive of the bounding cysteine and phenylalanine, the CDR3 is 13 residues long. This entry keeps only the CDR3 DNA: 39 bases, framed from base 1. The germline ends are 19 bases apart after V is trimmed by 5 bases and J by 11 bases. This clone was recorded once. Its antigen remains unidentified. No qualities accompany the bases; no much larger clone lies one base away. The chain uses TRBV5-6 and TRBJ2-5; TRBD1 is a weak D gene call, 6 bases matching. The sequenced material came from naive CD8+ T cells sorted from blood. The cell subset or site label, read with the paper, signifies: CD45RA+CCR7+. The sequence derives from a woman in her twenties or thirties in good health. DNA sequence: TGTGCCAGCAGACGTAAACAGGGTTATGAGCAGTACTTC. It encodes CASRRKQGYEQYF.